Shown below are 24 T cell receptor beta chains from a single sample sequenced in a study of T cell changes during pregnancy in multiple sclerosis. Sequencing used immunoSEQ multiplex PCR; TCRdb keeps in-frame clones, though not all of them. The sample lists roughly 61,000 clones, 85% to 90% occurring once. The sample was peripheral blood, taken in the first trimester of pregnancy. The receptors stem from a female donor in good health, enrolled as a control in a pregnancy study.

The V and J genes are TRBV27 and TRBJ1-2; D possibly corresponds to TRBD1 (5 bases). Trimming removed 5 bases from V and 6 bases from J, with 16 bases in between. This CDR3 comprises 14 residues. The germline V gene encodes CDR1 MNHEY and CDR2 SMNVEV (reference sequence). In DNA form, the CDR3 reads TGTGCCAGCAGTCTCTCAGGGAGGGTAGATGGCTACACCTTC. Its translation: CASSLSGRVDGYTF.

J is TRBJ2-2 and V is TRBV27; 11 bases match TRBD1. V trimming: 3 bases; J trimming: 6 bases; junction bases outside the gene matches: 9. CDR1 is MNHEY, CDR2 SMNVEV, per germline (reference sequence). The CDR3 covers 17 residues. CDR3 nucleotides: TGTGCCAGCAGTTTGGACGCCGGACAGGGGGCTTCCGGGGAGCTGTTTTTT. It is translated as CASSLDAGQGASGELFF.

The chain employs TRBV19 and TRBJ1-1, with D perhaps TRBD1 (5 bases). Germline loops: CDR1 LNHDA, CDR2 SQIVND (reference sequence). V shed 4 bases and J shed 1 base, with 10 bases lying between them. This CDR3 comprises 14 residues. CDR3 sequence (DNA): TGTGCCAGTAGTAAGATACAGGCGAACACTGAAGCTTTCTTT. Protein: CASSKIQANTEAFF.

The CDR3 loop is CAISDGNQPQHF. CDR3 nucleotides: TGTGCCATCAGTGACGGCAATCAGCCCCAGCATTTT. The chain has TRBV10-3 and TRBJ1-5; D gene unclear. The germline V and J ends were trimmed by 3 bases and 2 bases, with 2 bases remaining between them. Germline-derived CDR1 and CDR2 are ENHRY and SYGVKD. CDR3 length equals 12 residues.

This chain connects TRBV2 to TRBJ2-2; 9 positions match TRBD1. Unmatched junction bases numbered 8, after V lost 6 bases and J lost 6 bases. From germline, CDR1 is SNHLY and CDR2 FYNNEI. The CDR3 sequence is 15 residues long. Written as DNA, the CDR3 is TGTGCCAGCAGGGAGGGACAGGGAGTGGCCGGGGAGCTGTTTTTT. Translating gives CASREGQGVAGELFF.

J is TRBJ2-3 and V is TRBV4-3; a possible D gene is TRBD1 (5 bases). Germline V gene lookup returns CDR1 LGHNA and CDR2 YSLEER. V gave up 0 bases and J gave up 4 bases, with 8 bases separating them. The CDR3 is 14 amino acids. The CDR3 DNA is TGCGCCAGCAGCCAAGAACTCAGGGCAGATACGCAGTATTTT. It codes for CASSQELRADTQYF.

The chain is built from TRBV9 and TRBJ2-2, with TRBD2 matching 11 bases. This CDR3 has 15 residues. V gave up 3 bases and J gave up 3 bases; unmatched junction bases: 1. Looked up from germline, CDR1 is SGDLS and CDR2 is YYNGEE. The CDR3 here is CASSATSGDTGELFF. In nucleotides, the CDR3 is TGTGCCAGCAGCGCGACTAGCGGGGACACCGGGGAGCTGTTTTTT.

The chain links TRBV30 to TRBJ1-6; D call uncertain. Germline V gene data show CDR1 as GTSNPN and CDR2 as SVGIG (reference sequence). This CDR3 region has 13 residues. Trimming pared 4 bases from V and 3 bases from J, leaving 7 bases between. The CDR3 protein is CAWNRDYNSPLHF. In DNA form, the CDR3 reads TGTGCCTGGAACCGGGACTATAATTCACCCCTCCACTTT.

The rearrangement joins TRBV7-9 to TRBJ1-2; D ambiguous. The CDR3 totals 13 residues. V was pared by 7 bases and J by 4 bases, with 13 bases between. Germline assignment: CDR1 SEHNR and CDR2 FQNEAQ (reference sequence). CDR3 DNA sequence: TGTGCCAGCACCCCCTCCTTGCGCTATGGCTACACCTTC. Translation gives CASTPSLRYGYTF. Using reference TRBV7-9 and TRBJ1-2 for the parts outside the CDR3, the full variable domain is DTGVSQNPRHKITKRGQNVTFRCDPISEHNRLYWYRQTLGQGPEFLTYFQNEAQLEKSRLLSDRFSAERPKGSFSTLEIQRTEQGDSAMYLCASTPSLRYGYTFGSGTRLTVV.

The chain couples TRBV9 to TRBJ2-3; TRBD2 agrees at 7 bases. Germline CDR1 and CDR2: SGDLS and YYNGEE. The CDR3 contains 15 residues. The V and J ends lost 4 bases and 0 bases, in that order; junction bases with no gene match: 5. CDR3 region: CASSPSGESTDTQYF. The CDR3 DNA is TGTGCCAGCAGCCCCAGCGGGGAAAGCACAGATACGCAGTATTTT.

This chain uses TRBV7-9 with TRBJ2-3; 7 bases line up with TRBD2. V lost 0 bases and J lost 3; bases outside the gene matches: 6. Per the germline V gene, CDR1 is SEHNR and CDR2 is FQNEAQ (reference sequence). The CDR3 runs to 16 residues. The CDR3 coding sequence is TGTGCCAGCAGCTTAGCGCGGGGGATTGGTACAGATACGCAGTATTTT. Protein: CASSLARGIGTDTQYF.

The J gene is TRBJ1-1, the V gene TRBV2; 9 bases agree with TRBD1. The length of the CDR3 is 15 residues. Germline values: CDR1 SNHLY, CDR2 FYNNEI. With 5 bases clipped from V and 1 base from J, the junction kept 5 bases outside the gene matches. The CDR3 DNA is TGTGCCAGCAGTCCTCCGGGACAGGGGAACACTGAAGCTTTCTTT. This translates into CASSPPGQGNTEAFF.

The chain recombines TRBV5-1 with TRBJ1-2, with 11 positions matching TRBD1. The ends lost 2 bases at V and 8 bases at J; junction bases unmatched: 14. The length of the CDR3 is 17 residues. Germline V gene lookup returns CDR1 SGHRS and CDR2 YFSETQ. The CDR3 loop reads CASSFRGQGASFDGYTF. CDR3 bases: TGCGCCAGCAGCTTCCGAGGACAGGGGGCTAGCTTCGACGGCTACACCTTC. The whole variable domain, filled in from reference TRBV5-1 and TRBJ1-2, reads KAGVTQTPRYLIKTRGQQVTLSCSPISGHRSVSWYQQTPGQGLQFLFEYFSETQRNKGNFPGRFSGRQFSNSRSEMNVSTLELGDSALYLCASSFRGQGASFDGYTFGSGTRLTVV.

This rearrangement joins TRBV5-4 to TRBJ1-1, with D possibly TRBD1 on 6 matching bases. V shed 4 bases and J shed 8 bases, with 21 bases lying between them. This CDR3 is 15 amino acids long. Germline V gene data show CDR1 as SGHNT and CDR2 as YYREEE (reference sequence). CDR3 sequence reads: CASSLFGQRAHEAFF. DNA for the CDR3: TGTGCCAGCAGCCTGTTCGGACAGCGTGCGCACGAAGCTTTCTTT.

This chain uses TRBV4-3 with TRBJ2-1, with a possible D match to TRBD2 (5 bases). Germline V lookup: CDR1 LGHNA, CDR2 YSLEER. This CDR3 is 17 amino acids long. Trimming shortened V by 2 bases and J by 0 bases, and 14 bases separated the two germline ends. The CDR3 region has the DNA TGCGCCAGCAGCCAAATCCTGCGGGTAAGCTCCTACAATGAGCAGTTCTTC. This gives the protein CASSQILRVSSYNEQFF.

This rearrangement joins TRBV30 to TRBJ1-3; D unresolved. Trimming cost V 7 bases and J 0 bases, with 10 bases left between them. The CDR3 has 13 residues. Germline V gene sequence: CDR1 GTSNPN, CDR2 SVGIG (reference sequence). The CDR3: CASLLFSGNTIYF. The CDR3 DNA reads as TGTGCCTCATTACTTTTCTCTGGAAACACCATATATTTT.

The J gene is TRBJ2-1, the V gene TRBV7-3; D might be TRBD2 (5 bases). Germline CDR1 and CDR2: SGHTA and FQGTGA. CDR3 length equals 14 residues. V lost 2 bases and J lost 3, with 8 bases in between. The CDR3 reads CASSLSGDYNEQFF. The CDR3 nucleotides read TGTGCCAGCAGCTTATCCGGGGACTACAATGAGCAGTTCTTC.

This rearrangement joins TRBV30 to TRBJ1-5; D uncertain. The CDR3 extends over 14 amino acids. CDR1 GTSNPN and CDR2 SVGIG come from the germline V gene (reference sequence). The V end lost 2 bases, the J end lost 1 base, and 9 bases lay between the germline ends. CDR3 in DNA: TGTGCCTGGAGTTTGGGCATCAGCAATCAGCCCCAGCATTTT. Amino acid sequence: CAWSLGISNQPQHF.

This sequence joins TRBV4-3 and TRBJ2-1, with 9 nucleotides matching TRBD2. Trimming removed 0 bases from V and 6 bases from J; junction bases left unmatched: 9. CDR1 LGHNA and CDR2 YSLEER come from the germline V gene. This CDR3 is built from 17 residues. The CDR3 nucleotides read TGCGCCAGCAGCCAAGATTTGGCAGCGGGGGGAGTCAATGAGCAGTTCTTC. This gives the protein CASSQDLAAGGVNEQFF.

The rearrangement links TRBV5-6 to TRBJ1-1; possible D gene TRBD1, 5 bases. Germline lookup yields CDR1 SGHDT and CDR2 YYEEEE. The ends were cut back, 3 bases at V and 0 bases at J, with 12 bases in the middle. The CDR3 totals 15 residues. The CDR3 region is CASSYGTEMNTEAFF. The CDR3 nucleotides read TGTGCCAGCAGCTACGGGACTGAGATGAACACTGAAGCTTTCTTT.

This chain links TRBV30 with TRBJ1-1; 8 positions agree with TRBD1. Germline loops: CDR1 GTSNPN, CDR2 SVGIG (reference sequence). The length of the CDR3 is 15 residues. J lost 2 bases, V lost 3 bases, and 8 bases had no gene match. Written as DNA, the CDR3 is TGTGCCTGGAGCGTTTCCGGGACAGGAAACACTGAAGCTTTCTTT. Encoded protein: CAWSVSGTGNTEAFF. Together with reference TRBV30 and TRBJ1-1, the CDR3 gives the full variable domain: SQTIHQWPATLVQPVGSPLSLECTVEGTSNPNLYWYRQAAGRGLQLLFYSVGIGQISSEVPQNLSASRPQDRQFILSSKKLLLSDSGFYLCAWSVSGTGNTEAFFGQGTRLTVV.

The rearrangement joins TRBV5-1 to TRBJ2-3, with D perhaps matching TRBD1 (6 bases). This CDR3 has 15 amino acids. From germline, CDR1 is SGHRS and CDR2 YFSETQ. The ends were cut back, 1 base at V and 1 base at J, with 10 bases in the middle. The CDR3, as DNA: TGCGCCAGCAGCTTGACGACAGGAGGCACAGATACGCAGTATTTT. It yields the protein CASSLTTGGTDTQYF.

V gene TRBV4-3 combines with J gene TRBJ2-2; 13 bases align to TRBD2. This CDR3 region has 17 residues. V shed 2 bases and J 7 bases; nucleotides not matched to a gene: 7. Germline assignment: CDR1 LGHNA and CDR2 YSLEER. CDR3 loop: CASSQLLAGGPNGELFF. In DNA form, the CDR3 reads TGCGCCAGCAGCCAATTACTAGCGGGGGGGCCTAACGGGGAGCTGTTTTTT.

The chain has TRBV5-6 and TRBJ2-5; D is uncertain. CDR1 is SGHDT, CDR2 YYEEEE, per germline. Trimming shortened V by 0 bases and J by 5 bases, and 14 bases separated the two germline ends. This CDR3 has 15 amino acids. CDR3 in amino acids: CASSLATSLRETQYF. The CDR3 DNA reads TGTGCCAGCAGCTTGGCCACGAGCCTGAGGGAGACCCAGTACTTC.